One and the same sample provided the 31 T cell receptor beta chains below, sequenced in a study of blood T cell repertoires in COVID-19. This table comes from immunoSEQ multiplex PCR, and its TCRdb copy is limited to in-frame clones, with some not included. The data show approximately 130,000 clones, just under 80% seen once. Sequencing was performed on peripheral blood. Source of these receptors: a human donor in a cohort sampled during active COVID-19.

This clone was seen once. The chain couples TRBV28 to TRBJ1-2; D possibly corresponds to TRBD1 (5 bases). This CDR3 has 12 amino acids. The germline V gene has CDR1 MDHEN and CDR2 SYDVKM. Trimming pared 3 bases from V and 5 bases from J, leaving 7 bases between. The CDR3, as DNA: TGTGCCAGCAGTTTGGGGGGGTATGGCTACACCTTC. It encodes CASSLGGYGYTF.

The chain is built from TRBV7-9 and TRBJ2-5; the D gene is possibly TRBD2 (7 bases). Germline V gives CDR1 SEHNR, CDR2 FQNEAQ (reference sequence). V dropped 9 bases and J dropped 3 bases, with 20 bases sitting between them. The CDR3 consists of 15 residues. The chain's CDR3 is CASGPGGKIKETQYF. The CDR3 DNA reads as TGTGCCAGTGGCCCGGGGGGCAAGATAAAAGAGACCCAGTACTTC.

This chain connects TRBV11-2 to TRBJ2-5; weak D call: TRBD1 (5 bases). The ends were cut back, 0 bases at V and 2 bases at J, with 10 bases in the middle. The CDR3 totals 15 residues. Germline CDR1 is SGHAT and CDR2 is FQNNGV. The CDR3 nucleotides read TGTGCCAGCAGCTTAGACCAGGGAAAGCAAGAGACCCAGTACTTC. It translates to CASSLDQGKQETQYF.

The rearrangement uses TRBV9 and TRBJ1-3; 8 bases line up with TRBD1. V lost 0 bases and J lost 8; bases outside the gene matches: 10. CDR1 and CDR2 from the germline V gene are SGDLS and YYNGEE. The CDR3 consists of 16 residues. The CDR3 DNA reads TGTGCCAGCAGCGTAGGCCCCGGACAGGGAGGATACACCATATATTTT. It yields the protein CASSVGPGQGGYTIYF.

V gene TRBV10-3 combines with J gene TRBJ1-2; tentatively, D is TRBD1 (6 bases). Trimming removed 0 bases at V and 7 bases at J, with 12 bases between. Germline V gene sequence: CDR1 ENHRY, CDR2 SYGVKD. The CDR3 length is 14 residues. The CDR3, as DNA: TGTGCCATCAGTGAGTCACGGGGGGCAGGTGGCTACACCTTC. This translates into CAISESRGAGGYTF.

The rearrangement joins TRBV18 to TRBJ2-5, with D perhaps matching TRBD2 (5 bases). The CDR3 loop spans 15 amino acids. In germline, CDR1 is KGHSH, CDR2 LQKENI. Trimming removed 1 base at V and 2 bases at J, with 11 bases between. The CDR3 here is CASSPQAGMQETQYF. Written as DNA, the CDR3 is TGTGCCAGCTCACCACAGGCGGGCATGCAAGAGACCCAGTACTTC. The whole variable domain, remainder taken from reference TRBV18 and TRBJ2-5, is NAGVMQNPRHLVRRRGQEARLRCSPMKGHSHVYWYRQLPEEGLKFMVYLQKENIIDESGMPKERFSAEFPKEGPSILRIQQVVRGDSAAYFCASSPQAGMQETQYFGPGTRLLVL.

The chain couples TRBV2 to TRBJ2-4; 11 nucleotides agree with TRBD2. This CDR3 has 15 residues. The germline V gene has CDR1 SNHLY and CDR2 FYNNEI. With V trimmed by 6 bases and J by 1 base, 2 bases remained unmatched. CDR3 DNA: TGTGCCAGCAGGGCTAGCGGGAGGGCCAAAAACATTCAGTACTTC. Its translation: CASRASGRAKNIQYF.

In this sample, this clone turned up once. The chain uses TRBV25-1 and TRBJ2-3, with TRBD2 as a possible D gene (6 bases). Trimming removed 1 base at V and 3 bases at J, with 17 bases between. Germline V gives CDR1 MGHDK, CDR2 SYGVNS. The CDR3 loop spans 17 amino acids. The CDR3 DNA reads as TGTGCCAGCAGTGAATCCCTTAGGAGGGCCAAGACAGATACGCAGTATTTT. Protein product: CASSESLRRAKTDTQYF.

The CDR3 here is CAITYGYGYTF. CDR3 nucleotides: TGTGCCATTACGTACGGCTATGGCTACACCTTC. The chain is built from TRBV6-5 and TRBJ1-2; D is ambiguous. V was cut by 10 bases and J by 4 bases, with 10 bases left in between. The CDR3 is 11 amino acids. The germline V gene encodes CDR1 MNHEY and CDR2 SVGAGI.

This chain uses TRBV6-5 with TRBJ2-2; 8 bases agree with TRBD2. Germline-derived CDR1 and CDR2 are MNHEY and SVGAGI. This CDR3 has 14 amino acids. V gave up 8 bases and J gave up 4 bases; unmatched junction bases: 6. CDR3 nucleotide sequence: TGTGCCAGCCGGGACGGGGGGGCCACCGGGGAGCTGTTTTTT. As protein: CASRDGGATGELFF.

CDR3 in amino acids: CATSVSGNEPYNEQFF. The CDR3 nucleotides read TGTGCCACCAGTGTTTCGGGGAATGAACCCTACAATGAGCAGTTCTTC. The chain combines TRBV24-1 with TRBJ2-1, with a tentative D call TRBD2 (5 bases). Germline assignment: CDR1 KGHDR and CDR2 SFDVKD. The CDR3 runs to 16 residues. V was shortened by 5 bases and J by 2 bases, with 15 bases between the two germline ends.

J is TRBJ1-2 and V is TRBV9, with D unresolved. The V gene lost 3 bases and the J gene lost 7 bases, with 16 bases spanning the gap. This CDR3 has 14 amino acids. CDR1 and CDR2 from the germline V gene are SGDLS and YYNGEE. CDR3 loop: CASSAAGGSGGYTF. CDR3 coding DNA: TGTGCCAGCAGCGCCGCGGGAGGGTCCGGTGGCTACACCTTC.

In its sample, this clone was seen a few times. Its ends do not fully match the called genes, so a read error is possible. The chain recombines TRBV20-1 with TRBJ1-5; no definite D call. Germline CDR1 DFQATT, CDR2 SNEGSKA (reference sequence). The CDR3 runs to 13 residues. Here the CDR3 reads CSASEQKQSAPAF. The CDR3 nucleotides are TGCAGTGCTAGTGAACAGAAGCAATCAGCCCCAGCATTT.

The CDR3 protein is CAWVAGEYNEQFF. Here the CDR3 DNA reads TGTGCCTGGGTAGCGGGAGAATACAATGAGCAGTTCTTC. The V and J genes are TRBV30 and TRBJ2-1; 9 bases agree with TRBD2. CDR1 is GTSNPN, CDR2 SVGIG, per germline (reference sequence). The CDR3 runs to 13 residues. V lost 5 bases to trimming and J lost 4 bases; unmatched junction nucleotides: 3.

This sequence joins TRBV2 and TRBJ1-1; the D is unclear. Germline values: CDR1 SNHLY, CDR2 FYNNEI. This CDR3 is built from 12 residues. Trimming removed 6 bases from V and 7 bases from J, with 12 bases in between. CDR3: CASRPQRFEAFF. The DNA of the CDR3 is TGTGCCAGCAGGCCTCAGAGGTTTGAAGCTTTCTTT.

The CDR3 DNA reads as TGCGCCAGCAGCTTGGTGGGGAGCCCTCAGTACGAGCAGTACTTC. Its protein is CASSLVGSPQYEQYF. The chain combines TRBV5-1 with TRBJ2-7; weak D call: TRBD2 (5 bases). This CDR3 region has 15 residues. Germline-derived CDR1 and CDR2 are SGHRS and YFSETQ. Trimming removed 0 bases from V and 4 bases from J, with 14 bases in between.

The chain has TRBV18 and TRBJ2-1; D unclear. Germline lookup yields CDR1 KGHSH and CDR2 LQKENI. The ends were cut back, 3 bases at V and 6 bases at J, with 12 bases in the middle. This CDR3 comprises 14 residues. In DNA, the CDR3 is TGTGCCAGCTCACCTATCTCGGGTGGCAATGAGCAGTTCTTC. This sequence encodes CASSPISGGNEQFF.

The CDR3: CASSQGLAGGQETQYF. The CDR3 DNA follows: TGCGCCAGCAGCCAAGGGCTAGCGGGGGGGCAAGAGACCCAGTACTTC. V gene TRBV4-1 combines with J gene TRBJ2-5; the match to TRBD2 covers 12 bases. The CDR3 has 16 amino acids. V trimming: 1 base; J trimming: 2 bases; junction bases outside the gene matches: 2. Per germline, CDR1 MGHRA and CDR2 YSYEKL.

The chain is built from TRBV11-3 and TRBJ2-3, with 8 bases matching TRBD2. Germline trimming cut 1 base from V and 1 base from J; bases unmatched to any gene: 7. The length of the CDR3 is 17 residues. From germline, CDR1 is SGHNT and CDR2 YENEEA. DNA for the CDR3: TGTGCCAGCAGCTTAGGGGGTGGACTAGCCGGCACAGATACGCAGTATTTT. Protein product: CASSLGGGLAGTDTQYF.

In this sample, this clone turned up once. The rearrangement uses TRBV6-1 and TRBJ2-5; TRBD2 matches 8 bases. J was trimmed by 4 bases and V by 2 bases; bases with no gene match: 9. The CDR3 sequence is 16 residues long. Germline V gene lookup returns CDR1 MNHNS and CDR2 SASEGT. As DNA, the CDR3 is TGTGCCAGCAGTGAATACGAAGTCGGGGGGGTAGAGACCCAGTACTTC. It yields the protein CASSEYEVGGVETQYF.

The chain employs TRBV19 and TRBJ1-6; the D gene is possibly TRBD1 (6 bases). The CDR3 covers 19 residues. Between the trimmed V and J ends, which lost 5 bases and 7 bases, there was a span of 27 bases. Germline V gene data show CDR1 as LNHDA and CDR2 as SQIVND (reference sequence). CDR3 in amino acids: CASSPGLNRVMARNSPLHF. In nucleotides, the CDR3 is TGTGCCAGTAGTCCTGGATTGAACAGGGTCATGGCGCGAAATTCACCCCTCCACTTT.

CDR3 amino acids: CASSSETGGVADTQYF. The CDR3 DNA follows: TGTGCCAGTAGTTCCGAGACAGGGGGCGTCGCAGATACGCAGTATTTT. This rearrangement joins TRBV19 to TRBJ2-3; 10 bases match TRBD1. V dropped 5 bases and J dropped 4; count of bases not matched to a gene: 9. The CDR3 has 16 amino acids. Germline-derived CDR1 and CDR2 are LNHDA and SQIVND (reference sequence).

The chain has TRBV6-9 and TRBJ1-1; D remains ambiguous. The CDR3 sequence is 15 residues long. The V and J ends lost 7 bases and 11 bases respectively, with 26 bases between them. Germline CDR1 reads MNHGY; CDR2 reads SVAAGI. The CDR3 sequence: CASTDAGVYYPLAFF. In DNA form, the CDR3 reads TGTGCCAGCACTGACGCCGGGGTTTATTACCCATTGGCTTTCTTT.

The rearrangement joins TRBV18 to TRBJ2-7; 9 bases match TRBD2. The CDR3 extends over 16 amino acids. Germline V CDR1 and CDR2: KGHSH, LQKENI. V shed 2 bases, J shed 2 bases, and the junction held 7 bases outside the gene matches. The chain's CDR3 is CASSPSLAGSPYEQYF. In DNA form, the CDR3 reads TGTGCCAGCTCACCATCTCTAGCGGGGAGTCCCTACGAGCAGTACTTC.

J is TRBJ2-7 and V is TRBV5-4; 8 positions agree with TRBD2. Germline CDR1 is SGHNT and CDR2 is YYREEE (reference sequence). V trimming: 3 bases; J trimming: 4 bases; junction bases outside the gene matches: 12. The CDR3 is 16 residues long. The CDR3 sequence is CASSSRFSGGRYEQYF. The CDR3 nucleotides read TGTGCCAGCAGCTCTCGTTTTTCGGGAGGGCGGTACGAGCAGTACTTC. The full variable domain, completed using reference TRBV5-4 and TRBJ2-7, is ETGVTQSPTHLIKTRGQQVTLRCSSQSGHNTVSWYQQALGQGPQFIFQYYREEENGRGNFPPRFSGLQFPNYSSELNVNALELDDSALYLCASSSRFSGGRYEQYFGPGTRLTVT.

This chain joins TRBV4-3 and TRBJ1-1; maybe TRBD1 (5 bases). This CDR3 has 15 residues. Trimming pared 1 base from V and 11 bases from J, leaving 20 bases between. CDR1 is LGHNA, CDR2 YSLEER, per germline. DNA of the CDR3: TGCGCCAGCAGCCAAGTCGCCGGGACTGCCGGTACGGCTTTCTTT. Translating it yields CASSQVAGTAGTAFF.

This clone was picked up a small number of times. This chain connects TRBV16 to TRBJ2-7; tentatively, D is TRBD2 (6 bases). The ends were cut back, 0 bases at V and 7 bases at J, with 10 bases in the middle. CDR1 KGHSY and CDR2 FQNENV come from the germline V gene. The CDR3 contains 13 residues. The CDR3 DNA reads as TGTGCCAGCAGCCAATCGACCGGGAGTGAGCAGTACTTC. Its translation: CASSQSTGSEQYF.

V and J are TRBV9 and TRBJ1-5; no clear D. Trimming cost V 2 bases and J 5 bases, with 8 bases left between them. The CDR3 length is 13 residues. Germline CDR1 SGDLS, CDR2 YYNGEE. Written as DNA, the CDR3 is TGTGCCAGCAGCGTCGACTTGGATCAGCCCCAGCATTTT. Amino acids: CASSVDLDQPQHF.

The chain is built from TRBV6-6 and TRBJ1-1; no firm D call. V lost 6 bases and J 5 bases, leaving 19 bases between the germline ends. The CDR3 is 15 residues long. Germline V gene sequence: CDR1 MNHNY, CDR2 SVGAGI (reference sequence). In nucleotides, the CDR3 is TGTGCCAGCAGCCTACAGAACAGAGTTGGGACTGAAGCTTTCTTT. It translates to CASSLQNRVGTEAFF.

This clone was seen more than once but under ten times. The CDR3 region is CASSLVGPTNVLTF. The CDR3 coding sequence is TGTGCCAGCAGCTTGGTGGGCCCGACCAACGTCCTGACTTTC. The J gene is TRBJ2-6, the V gene TRBV5-4; D gene unclear. The germline V and J ends were trimmed by 0 bases and 8 bases, with 9 bases remaining between them. The CDR3 contains 14 residues. Germline CDR1 SGHNT, CDR2 YYREEE (reference sequence).

The chain recombines TRBV30 with TRBJ1-2, with 9 bases identical to TRBD1. V trimming: 3 bases; J trimming: 8 bases; junction bases outside the gene matches: 13. The V gene's germline CDR1 is GTSNPN and CDR2 SVGIG (reference sequence). The CDR3 has 15 residues. The CDR3 bases are TGTGCCTGGAGGGGTGGGACAGGGAGTCACGGGGGCTACACCTTC. This gives the protein CAWRGGTGSHGGYTF.